A single sample is the source of the 5 T cell receptor beta chains below, sequenced in a study of regulatory T cells in long-lasting Graves disease. As for time point: persistent/refractory GD, antithyroid drugs over 5 years with positive TRAb. Making the TCR library involved RNA that had been extracted from PBMCs. The TCR beta library used iRepertoire HTBI primers with Arm-PCR amplification of CDR3. TCRdb recomputed calls from the multiplex PCR reads with MiXCR, one row per CDR3 protein. The sample has 700,000 or so distinct CDR3 sequences, around 30% seen once. Sequencing was performed on peripheral blood mononuclear cells (PBMCs), taken when the disease was refractory, from a patient treated with antithyroid drugs. Source of these receptors: a female donor with Graves disease.

This clonotype came up a few times. The chain carries TRBV7-6 and TRBJ1-4; 7 bases align to TRBD1. V was pared by 5 bases and J by 5 bases, with 5 bases of the junction left unmatched. The CDR3 has 14 amino acids. Germline loops: CDR1 SGHVS, CDR2 FNYEAQ. CDR3 nucleotides: TGTGCCAGCAGCCCCCGGGACAGAAATGAAAAACTGTTTTTT. Protein sequence: CASSPRDRNEKLFF. The full variable domain, its missing parts supplied by reference TRBV7-6 and TRBJ1-4, is GAGVSQSPRYKVTKRGQDVALRCDPISGHVSLYWYRQALGQGPEFLTYFNYEAQQDKSGLPNDRFSAERPEGSISTLTIQRTEQRDSAMYRCASSPRDRNEKLFFGSGTQLSVL.

This clonotype showed up many times. V usage is TRBV28 and J usage is TRBJ1-4; 8 bases agree with TRBD1. The CDR3 totals 16 residues. Germline trimming cut 7 bases from V and 6 bases from J; bases unmatched to any gene: 13. Germline lookup yields CDR1 MDHEN and CDR2 SYDVKM. The CDR3 DNA follows: TGTGCCAGCACCGCGCGAGGACAGGGAAGGGATGAAAAACTGTTTTTT. Encoded protein: CASTARGQGRDEKLFF. The variable domain in full, with the rest retrieved from reference TRBV28 and TRBJ1-4, is DVKVTQSSRYLVKRTGEKVFLECVQDMDHENMFWYRQDPGLGLRLIYFSYDVKMKEKGDIPEGYSVSREKKERFSLILESASTNQTSMYLCASTARGQGRDEKLFFGSGTQLSVL.

This clonotype appeared a few times. CDR3 sequence (DNA): TGTGCCAGCAGCTTAGATGGGGCCACCAGCAATCAGCCCCAGCATTTT. Translated, it gives CASSLDGATSNQPQHF. V and J are TRBV7-8 and TRBJ1-5; a possible D gene is TRBD1 (5 bases). Germline CDR1 and CDR2: SGHVS and FQNEAQ. The CDR3 sequence is 16 residues long. With 1 base removed from V and 1 base from J, the gap between germline ends came to 11 bases.

CDR3 sequence reads: CASSLQCGANVLTF. In DNA, the CDR3 is TGTGCCAGCAGCTTACAATGCGGGGCCAACGTCCTGACTTTC. This chain links TRBV7-3 with TRBJ2-6; D uncertain. Germline V lookup: CDR1 SGHTA, CDR2 FQGTGA. V was shortened by 2 bases and J by 4 bases, with 6 bases between the two germline ends. The CDR3 contains 14 residues.

J is TRBJ2-5 and V is TRBV6-5, with D possibly matching TRBD2 (6 bases). V shed 4 bases and J shed 1 base, with 10 bases lying between them. CDR3 size: 14 residues. The germline V gene has CDR1 MNHEY and CDR2 SVGAGI. The CDR3 sequence is CASSFLAAQETQYF. In nucleotides, the CDR3 is TGTGCCAGCAGTTTTTTAGCGGCCCAAGAGACCCAGTACTTC.